This T cell receptor (beta chain) was recovered during a study of shared clonotypes between healthy human individuals. The wider study: Plates per donor: three CD4 naive, three CD4 memory, two CD8 naive, one CD8 memory.

The authors ran the assay at deep level. Every immunoSEQ plate was one replicate of a subset's evenly spread DNA. When replicate PCRs were run on sorted subsets, they used around 200 ng DNA, around 33,000 T cell genomes. The method was immunoSEQ multiplex PCR; TCRdb's version includes in-frame clones alone and lacks a portion of them. The sample includes about 1.1 million clones, 78% of them seen just once. Germline-derived CDR1 and CDR2 are KGHSH and LQKENI. The V end was cut by 3 bases, the J end by 4 bases, with 12 bases between. The CDR3 has 15 amino acids. The clonotype comes from a man younger than 35 in good health. Some clones in this sample may be carry-over from other donors' samples. The sequenced material came from memory CD4+ T cells from PBMCs. The subset was: CD45RA-negative fraction. This chain uses TRBV18 with TRBJ1-4; unclear D gene. Here the CDR3 reads CASSPFSSNNEKLFF. The CDR3 DNA reads TGTGCCAGCTCACCCTTTTCGTCGAATAATGAAAAACTGTTTTTT.